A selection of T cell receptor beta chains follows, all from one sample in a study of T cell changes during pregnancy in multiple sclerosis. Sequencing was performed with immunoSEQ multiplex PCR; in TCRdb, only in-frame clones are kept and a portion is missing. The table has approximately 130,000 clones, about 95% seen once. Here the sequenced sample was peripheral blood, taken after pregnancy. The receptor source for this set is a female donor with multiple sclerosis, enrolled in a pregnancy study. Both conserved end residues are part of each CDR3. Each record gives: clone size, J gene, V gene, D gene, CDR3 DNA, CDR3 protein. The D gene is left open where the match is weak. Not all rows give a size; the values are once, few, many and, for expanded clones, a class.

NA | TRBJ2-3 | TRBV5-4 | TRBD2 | TGTGCCAGCAGCCAAGCGGGAGAGGATACGCAGTATTTT | CASSQAGEDTQYF
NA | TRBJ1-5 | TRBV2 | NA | TGTGCCAGGAGCCAGGGGAATAGCAATCAGCCCCAGCATTTT | CARSQGNSNQPQHF
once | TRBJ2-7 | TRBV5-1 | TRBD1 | TGCGCCAGCAGCTTCGGACAGGGAGAAGAGCAGTACTTC | CASSFGQGEEQYF
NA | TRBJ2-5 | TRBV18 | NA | TGTGCCAGCTCAAAGAGTGAAGAGACCCAGTACTTC | CASSKSEETQYF
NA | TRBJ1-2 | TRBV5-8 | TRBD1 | TGTGCCAGCAGCTCTACAGGGGGGAGGAACTATGGCTACACCTTC | CASSSTGGRNYGYTF
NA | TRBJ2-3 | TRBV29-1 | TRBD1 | TGCAGCGTCGCCACTGCCGGGACAGCGGCAGATACGCAGTATTTT | CSVATAGTAADTQYF
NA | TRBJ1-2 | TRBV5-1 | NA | TGCGCCAGCAGCTTGGTTCTTACCTCGAGGAAGGTTGGCTACACCTTC | CASSLVLTSRKVGYTF
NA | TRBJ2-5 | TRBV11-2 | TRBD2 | TGTGCCAGCAGCTTAGGGGGCGGGAGGGCCCGAGAGACCCAGTACTTC | CASSLGGGRARETQYF
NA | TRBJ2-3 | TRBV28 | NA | TGTGCCAGCAGTGCTACTATCGGTTTATGGTCCACGCAGTATTTT | CASSATIGLWSTQYF
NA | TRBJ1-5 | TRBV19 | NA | TGTGCCAGTAGTAGGGTTCAGACAGGCGGCAATCAGCCCCAGCATTTT | CASSRVQTGGNQPQHF
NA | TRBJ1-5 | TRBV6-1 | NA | TGTGCCAGCACCACTACCCTTACGGATCAGCCCCAGCATTTT | CASTTTLTDQPQHF
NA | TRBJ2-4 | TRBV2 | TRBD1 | TGTGCCTCCCAAGACGAACGGGACAGTAAAAACATTCAGTACTTC | CASQDERDSKNIQYF
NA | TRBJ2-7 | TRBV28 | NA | TGTGCCAGCAGTTTATTCGGGGGTGAGGGCGAGCAGTACTTC | CASSLFGGEGEQYF
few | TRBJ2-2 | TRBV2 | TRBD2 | TGTGCCAGCAGTGAAGGCGGGAGGGCCCTCGACACCGGGGAGCTGTTTTTT | CASSEGGRALDTGELFF
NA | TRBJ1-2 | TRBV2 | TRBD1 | TGTGCCATTTGGGGACAGGGGCCACTCCTTAGATATGGCTACACCTTC | CAIWGQGPLLRYGYTF
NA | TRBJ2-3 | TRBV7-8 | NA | TGTGCCAGCAGCCTGCTGGGGCAGGCGATAATCACAGATACGCAGTATTTT | CASSLLGQAIITDTQYF
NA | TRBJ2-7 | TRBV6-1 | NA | TGTGCCAGCAGTTCCGGGGGACTTTCCTACGAGCAGTACTTC | CASSSGGLSYEQYF
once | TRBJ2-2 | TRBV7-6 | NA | TGTGCCAGCAGCTTAGAACGTCAGGGGACCGGGGAGCTGTTTTTT | CASSLERQGTGELFF
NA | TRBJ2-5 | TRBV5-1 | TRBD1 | TGCGCCAGCAAGGGAGGAGGACAGGGGAGGGGAGAGACCCAGTACTTC | CASKGGGQGRGETQYF